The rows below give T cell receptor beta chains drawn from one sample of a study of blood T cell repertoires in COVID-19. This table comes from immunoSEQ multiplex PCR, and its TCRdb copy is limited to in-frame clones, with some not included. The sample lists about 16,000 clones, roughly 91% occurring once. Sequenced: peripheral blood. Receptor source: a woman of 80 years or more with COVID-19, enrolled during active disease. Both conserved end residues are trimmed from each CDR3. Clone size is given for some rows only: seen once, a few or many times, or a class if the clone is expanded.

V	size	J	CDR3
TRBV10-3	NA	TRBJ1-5	AIGGDSNQLQH
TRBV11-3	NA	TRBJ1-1	ASSLGAGGGGTEAF
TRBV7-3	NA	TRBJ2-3	ASRSGRATTDTQY
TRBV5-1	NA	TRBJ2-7	ASSLSAGRVEQY
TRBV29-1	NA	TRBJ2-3	SVVRGGLAGGSSTDTQY
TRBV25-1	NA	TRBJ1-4	ASSPPGGGFDEKLF
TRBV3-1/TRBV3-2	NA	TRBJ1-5	ASSRTGGNQPQH
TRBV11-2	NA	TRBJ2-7	ASSPLDSAYEQY
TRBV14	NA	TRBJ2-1	ASSGQERGYWVRNEQF
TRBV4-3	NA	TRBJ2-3	ASSQDPRGLASTDTQY
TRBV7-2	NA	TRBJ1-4	ASSANTGATNEKLF
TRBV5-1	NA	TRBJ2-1	ASSLGTEGEQF
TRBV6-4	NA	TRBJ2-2	ASSARGTGELF
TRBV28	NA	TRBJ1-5	ASSLTGTGQVPQH
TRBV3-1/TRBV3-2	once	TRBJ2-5	ASSPGLAGDLIQETQY
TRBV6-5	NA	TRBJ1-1	ASSYLGGNTEAF
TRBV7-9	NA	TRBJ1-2	ASSSSGQGKNYGYT